The 27 T cell receptor beta chains presented below share a single source sample, sequenced in a study of blood T cell repertoires in COVID-19. Measured with immunoSEQ multiplex PCR; TCRdb has only the in-frame clones, and not every one. Of approximately 210,000 clones detected, about 89% appear once; the ten largest clones hold 7.5% to 10%. Sequenced input: PBMCs or T cells enriched from blood (not recorded which). The receptors were sampled from a woman aged 18-29 years who had recovered from COVID-19.

The chain couples TRBV25-1 to TRBJ2-3; no definite D call. CDR3 length: 15 amino acids. V dropped 1 base and J dropped 3 bases, with 11 bases sitting between them. The germline gives CDR1 MGHDK, CDR2 SYGVNS. The CDR3 bases are TGTGCCAGCAGTGAATCTAGGTTAACAACAGATACGCAGTATTTT. It encodes CASSESRLTTDTQYF.

The chain employs TRBV14 and TRBJ2-6; D is unclear. Trimming took off 4 bases at V and 2 bases at J, with 3 bases between the two ends. Germline loops: CDR1 SGHDN, CDR2 FVKESK. The CDR3 spans 13 residues. The CDR3 sequence is CASSLAGANVLTF. The CDR3 DNA follows: TGTGCCAGCAGCCTAGCTGGGGCCAACGTCCTGACTTTC.

V is TRBV19 and J is TRBJ1-3; 10 bases map to TRBD1. V dropped 6 bases and J dropped 3; count of bases not matched to a gene: 11. This CDR3 comprises 17 residues. Germline V gene sequence: CDR1 LNHDA, CDR2 SQIVND (reference sequence). CDR3 region: CASRKSLTGGGGNTIYF. Written as DNA, the CDR3 is TGTGCCAGTAGGAAATCCTTGACAGGGGGCGGTGGAAACACCATATATTTT.

This chain uses TRBV10-3 with TRBJ2-5; TRBD1 is a possible D gene (5 bases). Germline V gene data show CDR1 as ENHRY and CDR2 as SYGVKD. The CDR3 length is 15 residues. V gave up 0 bases and J gave up 5 bases, with 13 bases separating them. CDR3 amino acids: CAISESFGQGETQYF. The CDR3 coding sequence is TGTGCCATCAGTGAGTCGTTCGGGCAGGGCGAGACCCAGTACTTC.

This chain joins TRBV23-1 and TRBJ2-1; tentative D call: TRBD2 (6 bases). TRBV23-1 is filed as an ORF, its function uncertain. The CDR3 is made up of 18 amino acids. The V and J ends lost 0 bases and 2 bases respectively, with 17 bases between them. The CDR3 reads CASSQSNCRDSTYNEQFF. The CDR3 nucleotides are TGCGCCAGCAGTCAATCCAACTGCCGGGACTCGACCTACAATGAGCAGTTCTTC.

Here the CDR3 reads CASSQGPSGGIDTQYF. CDR3 nucleotide sequence: TGCGCCAGCAGCCAGGGGCCTAGCGGGGGGATAGATACGCAGTATTTT. The V gene is TRBV4-1, the J gene TRBJ2-3, with 11 bases identical to TRBD2. With 3 bases clipped from V and 5 bases from J, the junction kept 7 bases outside the gene matches. The CDR3 loop spans 16 amino acids. CDR1 and CDR2 (germline): MGHRA, YSYEKL.

V is TRBV4-2 and J is TRBJ2-2; tentatively, D is TRBD1 (6 bases). Germline loops: CDR1 LGHNA, CDR2 YNFKEQ. The V and J ends lost 1 base and 0 bases respectively, with 9 bases between them. This CDR3 has 16 amino acids. CDR3 coding DNA: TGTGCCAGCAGCCAAGTAGGGACACCGAACACCGGGGAGCTGTTTTTT. Amino acids: CASSQVGTPNTGELFF.

The DNA for the CDR3 is TGTGCCATCAGTGAGGGTAGTGGAAACACCATATATTTT. Its protein product is CAISEGSGNTIYF. The V call is TRBV10-3, the J call TRBJ1-3; the D is unclear. The V end lost 2 bases, the J end lost 3 bases, and 5 bases lay between the germline ends. Per the germline V gene, CDR1 is ENHRY and CDR2 is SYGVKD. The CDR3 is 13 residues long.

The chain employs TRBV5-1 and TRBJ2-7; 9 bases map to TRBD2. The CDR3 is 15 residues long. The germline V gene encodes CDR1 SGHRS and CDR2 YFSETQ. The V segment lost 0 bases and the J segment 2 bases; nucleotides outside the gene matches: 3. The CDR3 nucleotides read TGCGCCAGCAGCTTGGGAGGACTAGCGACCTACGAGCAGTACTTC. It is translated as CASSLGGLATYEQYF.

V gene TRBV9 combines with J gene TRBJ1-1; D might be TRBD1 (6 bases). The V and J ends lost 4 bases and 3 bases respectively, with 16 bases between them. This CDR3 is 15 amino acids long. Germline assignment: CDR1 SGDLS and CDR2 YYNGEE. The CDR3 sequence: CASSSGVKGYTEAFF. CDR3 in DNA: TGTGCCAGCAGCTCAGGGGTGAAGGGGTACACTGAAGCTTTCTTT.

The V and J genes are TRBV21-1 and TRBJ1-6. TRBV21-1 is a listed pseudogene. This CDR3 has 17 amino acids. Written as DNA, the CDR3 is TGTGCCAGCAGCAAAGGAGGGGGGGGCTGGCAGAATTCACCCCTCCACTTT. Encoded protein: CASSKGGGGWQNSPLHF.

V gene TRBV11-2 combines with J gene TRBJ2-1; TRBD1 matches 7 bases. The ends lost 5 bases at V and 13 bases at J; junction bases unmatched: 5. This CDR3 has 11 amino acids. The V gene's germline CDR1 is SGHAT and CDR2 FQNNGV. In DNA, the CDR3 is TGTGCCAGCAGCCCTGACAGGGTACAGTTCTTC. Translating it yields CASSPDRVQFF.

This rearrangement joins TRBV4-2 to TRBJ2-4; weak D call: TRBD2 (5 bases). Germline V gene data show CDR1 as LGHNA and CDR2 as YNFKEQ. V dropped 0 bases and J dropped 0 bases, with 18 bases sitting between them. The CDR3 consists of 19 residues. CDR3 region: CASSQDPTGVALAKNIQYF. In DNA form, the CDR3 reads TGTGCCAGCAGCCAAGACCCCACCGGGGTGGCGCTAGCCAAAAACATTCAGTACTTC.

The chain carries TRBV28 and TRBJ2-4; 7 bases agree with TRBD1. This CDR3 spans 14 amino acids. The V gene's germline CDR1 is MDHEN and CDR2 SYDVKM. V dropped 6 bases and J dropped 1; count of bases not matched to a gene: 3. The CDR3, as DNA: TGTGCCAGCAGACAGGGGAGTGCCAAAAACATTCAGTACTTC. Its translation is CASRQGSAKNIQYF. The full variable domain, completed using reference TRBV28 and TRBJ2-4, is DVKVTQSSRYLVKRTGEKVFLECVQDMDHENMFWYRQDPGLGLRLIYFSYDVKMKEKGDIPEGYSVSREKKERFSLILESASTNQTSMYLCASRQGSAKNIQYFGAGTRLSVL.

V and J are TRBV5-1 and TRBJ1-2, with 9 positions matching TRBD1. This CDR3 spans 16 amino acids. The ends lost 4 bases at V and 2 bases at J; junction bases unmatched: 9. CDR1 is SGHRS and CDR2 is YFSETQ in the germline V gene. CDR3: CASSPRDRVLNYGYTF. CDR3 DNA: TGCGCCAGCAGCCCCCGGGACAGGGTTTTAAACTATGGCTACACCTTC.

The genes are TRBV27 and TRBJ2-3; 8 bases fit TRBD1. The V segment lost 4 bases and the J segment 5 bases; nucleotides outside the gene matches: 11. Germline values: CDR1 MNHEY, CDR2 SMNVEV (reference sequence). The CDR3 sequence is 16 residues long. The CDR3 loop reads CASSSALDREKDTQYF. Written as DNA, the CDR3 is TGTGCCAGCAGTTCCGCCTTGGACAGGGAAAAAGATACGCAGTATTTT.

The CDR3 region has the DNA TGTGCCAGCAGCAACCCTCCCCGGGACAGGGGTCCCATGAGCTCTGGAAACACCATATATTTT. Protein product: CASSNPPRDRGPMSSGNTIYF. The chain combines TRBV21-1 with TRBJ1-3; whether TRBD1, the table's D call, matches the DNA was not checked. TRBV21-1 is reported as a pseudogene. The CDR3 spans 21 residues.

V usage is TRBV7-2 and J usage is TRBJ1-1; D might be TRBD1 (5 bases). Germline CDR1 reads SGHTA; CDR2 reads FQGNSA. V lost 7 bases and J lost 3, with 15 bases in between. CDR3 length: 14 residues. CDR3 amino acids: CASTPWGGYTEAFF. The CDR3 nucleotides read TGTGCCAGCACCCCCTGGGGCGGATACACTGAAGCTTTCTTT. Full variable domain (outside the CDR3, taken from reference TRBV7-2 and TRBJ1-1): GAGVSQSPSNKVTEKGKDVELRCDPISGHTALYWYRQSLGQGLEFLIYFQGNSAPDKSGLPSDRFSAERTGGSVSTLTIQRTQQEDSAVYLCASTPWGGYTEAFFGQGTRLTVV.

The rearrangement links TRBV6-2 or TRBV6-3 to TRBJ2-7; D ambiguous. The CDR3 has 11 amino acids. Germline CDR1 MNHEY, CDR2 SVGEGT. V was clipped by 5 bases and J by 3 bases, with 5 bases between them. The CDR3 region is CASSDNYEQYF. The CDR3 bases are TGTGCCAGCAGTGACAACTACGAGCAGTACTTC.

The chain recombines TRBV5-4 with TRBJ2-7, with D tentatively TRBD1 (5 bases). The V end lost 0 bases, the J end lost 0 bases, and 7 bases lay between the germline ends. The CDR3 is made up of 14 amino acids. Germline CDR1 SGHNT, CDR2 YYREEE (reference sequence). CDR3: CASSLDRSSYEQYF. The CDR3 DNA follows: TGTGCCAGCAGCTTGGACAGGAGCTCCTACGAGCAGTACTTC.

The chain joins TRBV2 to TRBJ1-2; the D gene is possibly TRBD1 (5 bases). The CDR3 is 12 amino acids. In germline, CDR1 is SNHLY, CDR2 FYNNEI. Deletions cut 8 bases from V and 2 bases from J, with 9 bases between. CDR3 nucleotides: TGTGCCAGCCTTGGGGGGAACTATGGCTACACCTTC. Translation: CASLGGNYGYTF.

The rearrangement joins TRBV6-5 to TRBJ2-7; D unresolved. Germline-derived CDR1 and CDR2 are MNHEY and SVGAGI. CDR3 length: 14 residues. Trimming removed 0 bases at V and 2 bases at J, with 8 bases between. In nucleotides, the CDR3 is TGTGCCAGCAGTTACTCGTTAGCCCCCTACGAGCAGTACTTC. This sequence encodes CASSYSLAPYEQYF.

The sample holds a few counts of this clone. This chain links TRBV7-2 with TRBJ2-1; 11 bases align to TRBD1. Germline CDR1 is SGHTA and CDR2 is FQGNSA. V shed 2 bases and J 2 bases; nucleotides not matched to a gene: 11. The CDR3 extends over 19 amino acids. CDR3 protein: CASSLTGQGAIFTYNEQFF. The DNA for the CDR3 is TGTGCCAGCAGCTTAACCGGACAGGGGGCAATTTTTACCTACAATGAGCAGTTCTTC.

J is TRBJ2-7 and V is TRBV4-2, with D perhaps matching TRBD1 (6 bases). V shed 0 bases and J shed 2 bases, with 14 bases lying between them. CDR3 length: 16 amino acids. Germline lookup yields CDR1 LGHNA and CDR2 YNFKEQ. The CDR3 sequence: CASSQDLVQGPYEQYF. In DNA form, the CDR3 reads TGTGCCAGCAGCCAAGATTTGGTACAGGGCCCCTACGAGCAGTACTTC.

In its sample, this clone was seen once. The chain combines TRBV24-1 with TRBJ2-5; 9 bases map to TRBD1. Germline values: CDR1 KGHDR, CDR2 SFDVKD. V dropped 4 bases and J dropped 4; count of bases not matched to a gene: 3. The CDR3 length is 14 residues. CDR3 bases: TGTGCCACCAGTGAAACGACAGGGGGAGAGACCCAGTACTTC. It is translated as CATSETTGGETQYF.

This chain links TRBV12-3 or TRBV12-4 with TRBJ1-1; D gene unclear. Trimming left V 5 bases short and J 1 base short, with 8 bases between. The length of the CDR3 is 13 residues. CDR3 sequence reads: CASSTQENTEAFF. In DNA, the CDR3 is TGTGCCAGCAGTACCCAGGAGAACACTGAAGCTTTCTTT.

In its sample, this clone was seen once. The chain carries TRBV10-3 and TRBJ2-5, with a possible D match to TRBD1 (5 bases). The V end was cut by 8 bases, the J end by 2 bases, with 9 bases between. This CDR3 comprises 12 residues. Germline V gene lookup returns CDR1 ENHRY and CDR2 SYGVKD. The CDR3 loop is CAIGQKQETQYF. CDR3 sequence (DNA): TGTGCCATCGGACAAAAACAAGAGACCCAGTACTTC.